These T cell receptor beta chains were read from a single sample in a study of T cell responses to AZD1222 COVID-19 vaccine. Here immunoSEQ multiplex PCR was the method, and the copy in TCRdb shows in-frame clones only, minus some. The top ten clones hold about 14% of a sample with roughly 120,000 clones, about nine tenths of them seen once. Material: peripheral blood, obtained on day 0 of AZD1222 vaccination. These receptors were obtained from an adult in good health. Each CDR3 is given with its conserved first and last residue. Each record gives: V gene, clone size, D gene, J gene, CDR3 DNA, CDR3 protein. The D gene is left open where the match is weak. Only part of the rows carry a size: once, few, many, or a class if the clone is expanded.

TRBV19	.	TRBD1	TRBJ1-2	TGTGCCAGTAGTGTCCCCGGGACAGTGGACCACCCTAACTATGGCTACACCTTC	CASSVPGTVDHPNYGYTF
TRBV2	.	.	TRBJ1-5	TGTGCCAGCAGTCTAACATTTGCTGCGGGCAATCAGCCCCAGCATTTT	CASSLTFAAGNQPQHF
TRBV5-1	.	TRBD1	TRBJ1-2	TGCGCCAGCAGCCTGGGGGAAGGGGGCCGATATGGCTACACCTTC	CASSLGEGGRYGYTF
TRBV6-5	.	.	TRBJ1-1	TGTGCCAGCAGTTACTCCACGACAGTGAACACTGAAGCTTTCTTT	CASSYSTTVNTEAFF
TRBV24-1	.	.	TRBJ2-1	TGTGCCACCAGTGTCACCTTGGGAAATGAGCAGTTCTTC	CATSVTLGNEQFF
TRBV19	.	.	TRBJ2-7	TGTGCCAGTAGCCCACTGGACAGCCCCTACGAGCAGTACTTC	CASSPLDSPYEQYF
TRBV5-4	few	.	TRBJ1-2	TGTGCCAGCAGCTTGGGACTCCCGCCCTCTCTAGATGGCTACACCTTC	CASSLGLPPSLDGYTF
TRBV5-1	.	TRBD1	TRBJ1-1	TGCGCCAGCAGCCCGACAGGGGCTGAAGCTTTCTTT	CASSPTGAEAFF
TRBV5-6	medium-sized	.	TRBJ2-7	TGTGCCAGCAGCTTTGGTGCGGACGAGCAGTACTTC	CASSFGADEQYF
TRBV29-1	.	TRBD1	TRBJ1-1	TGCAGCGTTGTTGGACAGGGGGAACCGAACACTGAAGCTTTCTTT	CSVVGQGEPNTEAFF
TRBV11-3	few	.	TRBJ2-1	TGTGCCAGCAGCTTAGAAGGGAGTGAGCAGTTCTTC	CASSLEGSEQFF
TRBV2	.	.	TRBJ1-1	TGTGCCAGCAGTGAGTATAACACTGAAGCTTTCTTT	CASSEYNTEAFF
TRBV27	once	.	TRBJ2-5	TGTGCCAGCAGTTTATCCAGGCAGGGAGGTGAGACCCAGTACTTC	CASSLSRQGGETQYF
TRBV25-1	.	TRBD2	TRBJ2-1	TGTGCCAGCAGTTTCTCTAGCGGGGGCTTCAATGAGCAGTTCTTC	CASSFSSGGFNEQFF
TRBV28	.	.	TRBJ1-1	TGTGCCAGCATTTATCGCGGTGGGGCTTTCTTT	CASIYRGGAFF
TRBV4-1	.	.	TRBJ2-7	TGCGCCAGCAGCCAAGAGAAGGACTACGAGCAGTACTTC	CASSQEKDYEQYF
TRBV5-1	.	TRBD1	TRBJ1-1	TGCGCCAGCAGCTTAGGACAGGGTAGCACTGAAGCTTTCTTT	CASSLGQGSTEAFF
TRBV27	.	.	TRBJ1-5	TGTGCCAGCAGTCAAGGGCGGGGTCAGCCCCAGCATTTT	CASSQGRGQPQHF
TRBV5-5	.	TRBD2	TRBJ2-1	TGTGCCAGCAGCTCTGGACTAGCGGATTACAATGAGCAGTTCTTC	CASSSGLADYNEQFF
TRBV28	.	.	TRBJ2-7	TGTGCCAGCAGTTTATTGGACTACGAGCAGTACTTC	CASSLLDYEQYF
TRBV10-3	.	.	TRBJ2-7	TGTGCCATCAGTGCTCGTGGCTACGAGCAGTACTTC	CAISARGYEQYF
TRBV18	.	.	TRBJ2-3	TGTGCCAGCTCACCAAGGGCAGGCACAGATACGCAGTATTTT	CASSPRAGTDTQYF
TRBV19	.	.	TRBJ2-7	TGTGCCAGTAGTAAGGGGGTTTACGAGCAGTACTTC	CASSKGVYEQYF
TRBV9	.	.	TRBJ1-6	TGTGCCAGCAGAGGGGCGGTGGGATCACCCCTCCACTTT	CASRGAVGSPLHF
TRBV27	.	TRBD2	TRBJ2-7	TGTGCCAGCAGTTTTGACATCCCGGGACTAGGAACCTACGAGCAGTACTTC	CASSFDIPGLGTYEQYF
TRBV3-1/TRBV3-2	.	.	TRBJ2-3	TGTGCCAGCAGCCGGCAGGGGAGATTCACAGATACGCAGTATTTT	CASSRQGRFTDTQYF
TRBV2	.	.	TRBJ1-5	TGTGCCAGCAGGATACGAGGGTCTCAGCCCCAGCATTTT	CASRIRGSQPQHF
TRBV6-5	.	TRBD2	TRBJ2-1	TGTGCCACCGGAGCCCTACTAGCGCTTAATGAGCAGTTCTTC	CATGALLALNEQFF
TRBV27	.	TRBD1	TRBJ2-2	TGTGCCAGCAACCCTTCAGGGGGCTCACGCACCGGGGAGCTGTTTTTT	CASNPSGGSRTGELFF
TRBV9	.	.	TRBJ2-3	TGTGCCAGCAGCGTAGCTCGAGGGGGGGCCAATACAGATACGCAGTATTTT	CASSVARGGANTDTQYF
TRBV7-7	.	TRBD1	TRBJ1-5	TGTGCTAGCAGCTTGTATCCAAACAGGGGAGGGGTAGTTTACGATCAGCCCCAGCATTTT	CASSLYPNRGGVVYDQPQHF
TRBV12-3/TRBV12-4	.	TRBD1	TRBJ2-7	TGTGCCAGCGGGGCAGGGGGCTCGTACGAGCAGTACTTC	CASGAGGSYEQYF
TRBV9	.	TRBD1	TRBJ1-2	TGTGCCAGCAGCGGAACAGGGGGCGCGTACTATGGCTACACCTTC	CASSGTGGAYYGYTF
TRBV6-2/TRBV6-3	.	.	TRBJ2-7	TGTGCCAGCAGTACTGGACAGTCCTCCTACGAGCAGTACTTC	CASSTGQSSYEQYF
TRBV30	.	.	TRBJ1-1	TGTGCCTGGATTACAGGGTTGAACACTGAAGCTTTCTTT	CAWITGLNTEAFF
TRBV15	.	.	TRBJ2-7	TGTGCCACCAGCCAAGTACGGACCTCCTACGAGCAGTACTTC	CATSQVRTSYEQYF
TRBV6-6	.	TRBD1	TRBJ2-7	TGTGCCAGCAGTAACAGGGGGCCGGTATACGAGCAGTACTTC	CASSNRGPVYEQYF
TRBV6-5	.	.	TRBJ1-1	TGTGCCAGCAGTTCCGGTACTGAAGCTTTCTTT	CASSSGTEAFF
TRBV6-4	.	.	TRBJ1-5	TGTGCCAGCATCATCTCTGGGCGGACCCAGGGGCCCCAGCATTTT	CASIISGRTQGPQHF
TRBV19	.	.	TRBJ2-1	TGTGCCAGCCATTCGGGGTTTAGCGGCAGCTCCTACAATGAGCAGTTCTTC	CASHSGFSGSSYNEQFF
TRBV4-1	.	TRBD2	TRBJ2-4	TGCGCCAGCAGTGAGGGCCGGGCAGCGGGAGGGGCCAAAAACATTCAGTACTTC	CASSEGRAAGGAKNIQYF
TRBV9	.	.	TRBJ1-1	TGTGCCAGCAGCGTAGCAGGGGACACTGAAGCTTTCTTT	CASSVAGDTEAFF
TRBV10-2	.	TRBD1	TRBJ2-5	TGCGCCAGCAGGGGACAGGGGGCTGTGAAGACCCAGTACTTC	CASRGQGAVKTQYF